The next 30 T cell receptor beta chains were all read from a single sample in a study of T-cell memory formation after mild COVID-19 (dated by TCRdb to 2020 to 2022). Libraries came from 5' RACE. The run used an Illumina NovaSeq 6000. The public reads were run again by TCRdb, first through fastp at Q25 and then through MiXCR, and only productive beta chains were kept. Entries that share a CDR3 protein sequence are merged under the most common genes and DNA. The sample data list about 140,000 distinct CDR3 sequences, and roughly 15% of these were observed just once. Clones ranked in the top ten supply about 14% of the sample. The material sequenced was PBMCs or a T cell subset sorted from them (not recorded which). These receptors originate from an adult woman who had mild COVID-19 (a few samples of this study predate the infection). The sample titles of this study are shuffled in the database, so cell type and time point are left out; the donor was told from shared clones.

This clonotype was seen ten or more times. V and J are TRBV5-1 and TRBJ2-5; perhaps TRBD2 as D (5 bases). The germline V and J ends were trimmed by 6 bases and 4 bases, with 16 bases remaining between them. The CDR3 contains 14 residues. Germline CDR1 reads SGHRS; CDR2 reads YFSETQ. This CDR3 reads CASTLGWERETQYF. Here the CDR3 DNA reads TGCGCCAGCACCTTAGGGTGGGAGAGAGAGACCCAGTACTTC.

This clonotype was detected only a few times. The V and J genes are TRBV6-2 or TRBV6-3 and TRBJ1-1, with D uncertain. V was shortened by 6 bases and J by 3 bases, with 8 bases between the two germline ends. The germline V gene has CDR1 MNHEY and CDR2 SVGEGT. The CDR3 spans 12 residues. CDR3 bases: TGTGCCAGCAGCTGGACCTACACTGAAGCTTTCTTT. Translating gives CASSWTYTEAFF.

The genes are TRBV19 and TRBJ2-7; the match to TRBD1 covers 9 bases. The V and J ends lost 5 bases and 0 bases, in that order; junction bases with no gene match: 8. The length of the CDR3 is 16 residues. Germline-derived CDR1 and CDR2 are LNHDA and SQIVND (reference sequence). In DNA form, the CDR3 reads TGTGCCAGTAGTCACCTCGGACAGGGGAGCTCCTACGAGCAGTACTTC. Protein product: CASSHLGQGSSYEQYF.

V and J are TRBV7-9 and TRBJ2-5, with 8 positions matching TRBD2. CDR1 is SEHNR and CDR2 is FQNEAQ in the germline V gene (reference sequence). V trimming: 5 bases; J trimming: 1 base; junction bases outside the gene matches: 6. The CDR3 covers 15 residues. This CDR3 reads CASSRVAGTQETQYF. CDR3 nucleotides: TGTGCCAGCAGCCGGGTAGCGGGGACCCAAGAGACCCAGTACTTC.

The chain recombines TRBV7-2 with TRBJ1-2; weak D call: TRBD1 (5 bases). This CDR3 has 14 residues. The ends were cut back, 1 base at V and 9 bases at J, with 15 bases in the middle. CDR1 and CDR2 from the germline V gene are SGHTA and FQGNSA. This CDR3 reads CASSLGQWASRYTF. CDR3 nucleotide sequence: TGTGCCAGCAGCTTAGGACAGTGGGCGTCTCGCTACACCTTC.

This clonotype has only a few counts. The V gene is TRBV27, the J gene TRBJ2-1; D is perhaps TRBD2 (6 bases). There are 15 residues in the CDR3. Germline V lookup: CDR1 MNHEY, CDR2 SMNVEV (reference sequence). The V end lost 3 bases, the J end lost 3 bases, and 12 bases lay between the germline ends. For the CDR3, the DNA is TGTGCCAGCAGTTTGCGGAGGGGATTCTACAATGAGCAGTTCTTC. Translated: CASSLRRGFYNEQFF.

The table lists this clonotype with many counts. The CDR3 coding sequence is TGCGCCAGCTCCCAGAGGAACCAGGGGGACAATGAGCAGTTCTTC. Translation: CASSQRNQGDNEQFF. The V and J genes are TRBV5-1 and TRBJ2-1, with 7 positions matching TRBD1. J was trimmed by 5 bases and V by 7 bases; bases with no gene match: 12. CDR1 SGHRS and CDR2 YFSETQ come from the germline V gene. The CDR3 runs to 15 residues.

This clonotype came up a few times. V is TRBV5-1 and J is TRBJ2-3; 8 nucleotides agree with TRBD1. Looked up from germline, CDR1 is SGHRS and CDR2 is YFSETQ. The CDR3 is 15 amino acids. Trimming at V came to 4 bases and at J to 4 bases, leaving 8 bases not matched to a gene. The chain's CDR3 is CASSGGRGRSDTQYF. CDR3 nucleotides: TGCGCCAGCAGCGGGGGCAGGGGGCGGTCAGATACGCAGTATTTT.

V and J are TRBV6-5 and TRBJ2-7; 7 bases are shared with TRBD1. The germline V gene encodes CDR1 MNHEY and CDR2 SVGAGI. This CDR3 has 15 amino acids. Trimming at V came to 5 bases and at J to 2 bases, leaving 9 bases not matched to a gene. The CDR3 protein is CASSPRQGSTYEQYF. In nucleotides, the CDR3 is TGTGCCAGCAGTCCCAGACAGGGAAGCACCTACGAGCAGTACTTC.

The rearrangement uses TRBV25-1 and TRBJ2-7, with 9 bases aligning to TRBD1. This CDR3 has 15 amino acids. V shed 0 bases, J shed 7 bases, and the junction held 7 bases outside the gene matches. CDR1 is MGHDK, CDR2 SYGVNS, per germline. The CDR3 nucleotides read TGTGCCAGCAGTGAATACGGAACAGGGGGCGGAGAGCAGTACTTC. It translates to CASSEYGTGGGEQYF.

The CDR3 loop is CSAPRGLAGGPNNEQFF. For the CDR3, the DNA is TGCAGCGCCCCCCGCGGACTAGCGGGAGGGCCGAACAATGAGCAGTTCTTC. J is TRBJ2-1 and V is TRBV29-1; 15 bases fit TRBD2. V trimming: 7 bases; J trimming: 5 bases; junction bases outside the gene matches: 12. Germline V gene data show CDR1 as SQVTM and CDR2 as ANQGSEA. The CDR3 length is 17 residues.

The V call is TRBV5-5, the J call TRBJ2-7, with D possibly being TRBD2 (6 bases). With 3 bases removed from V and 3 bases from J, the gap between germline ends came to 13 bases. The CDR3 runs 14 residues. Germline V lookup: CDR1 SGHKS, CDR2 YYEKEE (reference sequence). The CDR3: CASSSEGNYYEQYF. The DNA for the CDR3 is TGTGCCAGCAGCTCGGAGGGGAACTACTACGAGCAGTACTTC.

The table lists this clonotype with a few counts. The gene calls are TRBV6-2 or TRBV6-3 and TRBJ2-1; D is uncertain. The CDR3 has 11 amino acids. V was trimmed by 7 bases and J by 9 bases, leaving 10 bases between them. The germline CDR1 and CDR2 sequences are MNHEY and SVGEGT. The CDR3 DNA follows: TGTGCCAGCACGGGTCTAGGTGAGCAGTTCTTC. This translates into CASTGLGEQFF.

This clonotype was picked up a small number of times. V and J are TRBV5-1 and TRBJ2-1; D is uncertain. V was pared by 0 bases and J by 4 bases, with 5 bases between. CDR1 SGHRS and CDR2 YFSETQ come from the germline V gene. The CDR3 length is 13 residues. The CDR3 region is CASSLEPYNEQFF. The CDR3 DNA sequence: TGCGCCAGCAGCTTGGAGCCGTACAATGAGCAGTTCTTC.

This clonotype showed up just a few times. A junction end diverges from the germline sequence, so it may reflect a read error. The chain uses TRBV7-7 and TRBJ2-1, with 10 bases fitting TRBD1. The CDR3 totals 15 residues. Germline-derived CDR1 and CDR2 are SSHAT and FNYEAQ (reference sequence). CDR3 region: CASSRDRGFNNEQFF. Written as DNA, the CDR3 is TGTGCTAGCAGCCGGGACAGGGGCTTTAATAATGAGCAGTTCTTC.

This clonotype was seen a few times. V and J are TRBV23-1 and TRBJ1-5; D is uncertain. TRBV23-1 is annotated as an ORF whose role is uncertain. Trimming took 3 bases from V and 6 from J, leaving 15 bases between them. The CDR3 contains 15 residues. Written as DNA, the CDR3 is TGCGCCAGCAGTCAGACAAGGGCCCGAGCTCAGCCCCAGCATTTT. Translating it yields CASSQTRARAQPQHF.

The J gene is TRBJ2-7, the V gene TRBV5-1; D uncertain. The CDR3 has 16 amino acids. Trimming shortened V by 0 bases and J by 0 bases, and 13 bases separated the two germline ends. Germline CDR1 and CDR2: SGHRS and YFSETQ. The chain's CDR3 is CASSLDLSGSSYEQYF. In DNA, the CDR3 is TGCGCCAGCAGCTTGGACCTGAGTGGTAGCTCCTACGAGCAGTACTTC.

This clonotype was observed at least ten times. The rearrangement uses TRBV4-1 and TRBJ2-7; 9 nucleotides line up with TRBD1. The CDR3 is made up of 15 amino acids. Germline V gives CDR1 MGHRA, CDR2 YSYEKL. Unmatched junction bases numbered 7, after V lost 4 bases and J lost 3 bases. CDR3 amino acids: CASSLTEGQGYEQYF. The DNA of the CDR3 is TGCGCCAGCAGCCTAACGGAGGGACAGGGCTACGAGCAGTACTTC.

This clonotype was detected a few times. The chain links TRBV6-6 to TRBJ2-5; TRBD2 agrees at 11 bases. With 6 bases clipped from V and 5 bases from J, the junction kept 17 bases outside the gene matches. Germline lookup yields CDR1 MNHNY and CDR2 SVGAGI (reference sequence). This CDR3 is 18 amino acids long. Written as DNA, the CDR3 is TGTGCCAGCAGACCCCCGAGCTCTAGCGGGAGGATCGGGGAGACCCAGTACTTC. This sequence encodes CASRPPSSSGRIGETQYF.

The chain links TRBV12-3 or TRBV12-4 to TRBJ1-2; no clear D. The CDR3 loop spans 15 amino acids. Trimming left V 3 bases short and J 4 bases short, with 15 bases between. The CDR3 DNA reads TGTGCCAGCAGTTTGGGTCGCCTTCTTAGCTATGGCTACACCTTC. The encoded protein is CASSLGRLLSYGYTF.

The V gene is TRBV29-1, the J gene TRBJ1-1; D is unclear. CDR3 length: 16 residues. V dropped 0 bases and J dropped 3 bases, with 17 bases sitting between them. Germline-derived CDR1 and CDR2 are SQVTM and ANQGSEA. CDR3 nucleotide sequence: TGCAGCGTTGAAGATCCCTGGGCGGGCGGGGACACTGAAGCTTTCTTT. Encoded protein: CSVEDPWAGGDTEAFF.

This clonotype was counted between two and nine times. V and J are TRBV6-6 and TRBJ2-7; 8 bases match TRBD1. CDR1 is MNHNY, CDR2 SVGAGI, per germline (reference sequence). This CDR3 is 12 amino acids long. V trimming: 9 bases; J trimming: 5 bases; junction bases outside the gene matches: 6. CDR3 bases: TGTGCCAGTCAGGACAGGGACGACGAGCAGTACTTC. The encoded protein is CASQDRDDEQYF.

Only a few counts were recorded for this clonotype. This chain uses TRBV4-1 with TRBJ2-7; TRBD1 aligns across 9 bases. There are 16 residues in the CDR3. V dropped 0 bases and J dropped 4; count of bases not matched to a gene: 7. CDR1 is MGHRA, CDR2 YSYEKL, per germline. The CDR3 DNA is TGCGCCAGCAGCCAAGATCTTACAGGGGGCTGGTACGAGCAGTACTTC. Its translation is CASSQDLTGGWYEQYF.

V usage is TRBV7-2 and J usage is TRBJ2-3; 7 bases are a match to TRBD2. V shed 5 bases and J 1 base; nucleotides not matched to a gene: 3. The germline CDR1 and CDR2 sequences are SGHTA and FQGNSA. The CDR3 covers 14 residues. The DNA for the CDR3 is TGTGCCAGCAGCCCTGGACTAGGCACAGATACGCAGTATTTT. Residues: CASSPGLGTDTQYF.

This clonotype has more than one count but fewer than ten. The chain combines TRBV20-1 with TRBJ1-1; D is unclear. This CDR3 region has 11 residues. Between the trimmed V and J ends, which lost 5 bases and 7 bases, there was a span of 11 bases. Germline V CDR1 and CDR2: DFQATT, SNEGSKA (reference sequence). The CDR3 loop is CSAGGRLEAFF. The CDR3 nucleotides are TGCAGTGCTGGAGGGCGGCTTGAAGCTTTCTTT.

The table lists this clonotype with many counts. The V call is TRBV20-1, the J call TRBJ2-5, with D possibly matching TRBD1 (6 bases). V shed 5 bases and J shed 4 bases, with 11 bases lying between them. The CDR3 consists of 12 residues. The germline V gene has CDR1 DFQATT and CDR2 SNEGSKA (reference sequence). As DNA, the CDR3 is TGCAGTGCTGATAAGGGGGTAGAGACCCAGTACTTC. This codes for CSADKGVETQYF.

This clonotype came up many times. V usage is TRBV30 and J usage is TRBJ2-5; a weak D match, TRBD1 (5 bases). This CDR3 region has 12 residues. Trimming shortened V by 2 bases and J by 4 bases, and 8 bases separated the two germline ends. The germline V gene encodes CDR1 GTSNPN and CDR2 SVGIG (reference sequence). CDR3 in amino acids: CAWSKGAETQYF. DNA of the CDR3: TGTGCCTGGAGTAAAGGGGCAGAGACCCAGTACTTC.

V and J are TRBV14 and TRBJ2-1; 10 bases fit TRBD2. Germline V gene lookup returns CDR1 SGHDN and CDR2 FVKESK. The CDR3 consists of 17 residues. Unmatched junction bases numbered 10, after V lost 3 bases and J lost 5 bases. The CDR3 loop reads CASSHGLAVAPHNEQFF. CDR3 in DNA: TGTGCCAGCAGCCACGGACTAGCGGTCGCCCCGCACAATGAGCAGTTCTTC.

The CDR3 DNA sequence: TGCAGTGCTAGGGTGGCAGGGAATCAGCCCCAGCATTTT. It translates to CSARVAGNQPQHF. The chain combines TRBV20-1 with TRBJ1-5; D might be TRBD1 (5 bases). V was clipped by 3 bases and J by 4 bases, with 10 bases between them. Germline V gene lookup returns CDR1 DFQATT and CDR2 SNEGSKA (reference sequence). The CDR3 has 13 residues.

The chain couples TRBV5-5 to TRBJ1-6; perhaps TRBD1 as D (6 bases). Germline V gives CDR1 SGHKS, CDR2 YYEKEE (reference sequence). Trimming took off 7 bases at V and 0 bases at J, with 20 bases between the two ends. The CDR3 has 18 amino acids. The CDR3 loop is CASGTGTVRRSYNSPLHF. The CDR3 coding sequence is TGTGCCAGCGGTACAGGGACGGTGAGGCGCTCCTATAATTCACCCCTCCACTTT.